A single sample is the source of the 27 T cell receptor beta chains below, sequenced in a study of blood T cell repertoires in COVID-19. Data came from immunoSEQ multiplex PCR; TCRdb stores just in-frame clones and leaves some out. The data contain 9,000 to 15,000 clones, more than 65% of them singletons. The specimen was peripheral blood. These receptors all stem from a man aged 60-69 years with COVID-19, enrolled during active disease.

The rearrangement links TRBV4-3 to TRBJ2-7, with 9 bases aligning to TRBD2. Germline-derived CDR1 and CDR2 are LGHNA and YSLEER. The CDR3 has 16 amino acids. The V segment lost 11 bases and the J segment 6 bases; nucleotides outside the gene matches: 20. The CDR3, as DNA: TGCGCCCCCCGCCACGCCGGGGCGGGGGGGCTCGGCGAGCAGTACTTC. Amino acids: CAPRHAGAGGLGEQYF.

The V call is TRBV28, the J call TRBJ2-5; no firm D call. In germline, CDR1 is MDHEN, CDR2 SYDVKM. Trimming took off 4 bases at V and 5 bases at J, with 8 bases between the two ends. This CDR3 comprises 12 residues. This CDR3 is CASSSRPETQYF. The DNA of the CDR3 is TGTGCCAGCAGTTCCAGGCCCGAGACCCAGTACTTC.

The gene calls are TRBV27 and TRBJ1-1; no clear D gene. V was shortened by 7 bases and J by 11 bases, with 20 bases between the two germline ends. Germline V gene data show CDR1 as MNHEY and CDR2 as SMNVEV (reference sequence). The CDR3 covers 13 residues. CDR3 bases: TGTGCCAGCACGGCGATAACGGGGATGGGGGCTTTCTTT. Protein product: CASTAITGMGAFF.

The V call is TRBV12-3 or TRBV12-4, the J call TRBJ1-2; unclear D gene. The ends were cut back, 1 base at V and 2 bases at J, with 5 bases in the middle. This CDR3 is built from 13 residues. This CDR3 reads CASSLDSNYGYTF. The CDR3 DNA follows: TGTGCCAGCAGTTTAGACAGCAACTATGGCTACACCTTC.

This clone came up once. In DNA form, the CDR3 reads TGTGCCAGCAGCCAAGTTACGGGGCGGGGGGCTGAAGAGACCCAGTACTTC. Protein product: CASSQVTGRGAEETQYF. This sequence joins TRBV4-2 and TRBJ2-5; TRBD2 aligns across 8 bases. After removal of 1 base from V and 3 bases from J, the junction contained 10 bases not matched to a gene. CDR3 length equals 17 residues. The germline V gene encodes CDR1 LGHNA and CDR2 YNFKEQ.

The V gene is TRBV7-8, the J gene TRBJ1-2; TRBD1 is a possible D gene (6 bases). The CDR3 has 16 amino acids. CDR1 is SGHVS and CDR2 is FQNEAQ in the germline V gene. With 4 bases removed from V and 7 bases from J, the gap between germline ends came to 22 bases. The CDR3 bases are TGTGCCAGCAGCTCCGCGGGGGCAGGGGAGAAGGGTGGCTACACCTTC. Encoded protein: CASSSAGAGEKGGYTF.

The CDR3 region is CASSYPWTGTYGYTF. For the CDR3, the DNA is TGTGCCAGCAGTTACCCTTGGACAGGGACGTATGGCTACACCTTC. The rearrangement links TRBV6-2 or TRBV6-3 to TRBJ1-2, with 8 bases lining up with TRBD1. V was clipped by 2 bases and J by 5 bases; unmatched bases: 7. Germline CDR1 is MNHEY and CDR2 is SVGEGT. The CDR3 is 15 amino acids.

This chain connects TRBV27 to TRBJ2-3; the match to TRBD2 covers 9 bases. V lost 5 bases and J lost 5; bases outside the gene matches: 8. This CDR3 is 15 amino acids long. Germline V gene lookup returns CDR1 MNHEY and CDR2 SMNVEV (reference sequence). The CDR3 DNA reads TGTGCCAGCAGTGCGCGGGGGGGCCGCGGAGATACGCAGTATTTT. Its protein is CASSARGGRGDTQYF.

This clone was observed a few times. This rearrangement joins TRBV3-1 (or the pseudogene TRBV3-2) to TRBJ1-2; the D is unclear. V lost 1 base, J lost 4 bases, and 7 bases lay in between. CDR3 length: 13 amino acids. Looked up from germline, CDR1 is LGHDT and CDR2 is YNNKEL (reference sequence). CDR3 DNA sequence: TGTGCCAGCAGCCAAGCCATGCGCTATGGCTACACCTTC. It encodes CASSQAMRYGYTF.

The V call is TRBV19, the J call TRBJ2-2, with a weak D call TRBD2 (5 bases). The CDR3 has 14 amino acids. V dropped 7 bases and J dropped 7 bases, with 16 bases sitting between them. CDR1 is LNHDA, CDR2 SQIVND, per germline (reference sequence). The CDR3: CASTDGMKFGELFF. DNA of the CDR3: TGTGCCAGTACGGACGGGATGAAATTCGGGGAGCTGTTTTTT.

This clone has more than one count but fewer than ten. The chain has TRBV18 and TRBJ2-2, with TRBD1 as a possible D gene (6 bases). The CDR3 length is 14 residues. V lost 0 bases and J 8 bases, leaving 10 bases between the germline ends. Per germline, CDR1 KGHSH and CDR2 LQKENI. Here the CDR3 reads CASSPPSGTGELFF. CDR3 DNA: TGTGCCAGCTCACCACCTTCCGGGACAGGGGAGCTGTTTTTT.

This clone was seen a few times. The rearrangement links TRBV19 to TRBJ1-3; 10 bases align to TRBD1. This CDR3 has 14 amino acids. J was trimmed by 4 bases and V by 6 bases; bases with no gene match: 3. Germline CDR1 reads LNHDA; CDR2 reads SQIVND (reference sequence). CDR3 amino acids: CASRSTGGGNTIYF. The CDR3 DNA reads as TGTGCCAGTAGGTCGACAGGGGGCGGAAACACCATATATTTT.

The DNA of the CDR3 is TGTGCCAGCAGCCAGGACAGGGGAGGTGAGCAGTTCTTC. It is translated as CASSQDRGGEQFF. The genes are TRBV7-9 and TRBJ2-1, with 9 bases lining up with TRBD1. Germline values: CDR1 SEHNR, CDR2 FQNEAQ (reference sequence). Trimming removed 5 bases from V and 9 bases from J; junction bases left unmatched: 5. This CDR3 is built from 13 residues.

This clone was observed a few times. This sequence joins TRBV10-3 and TRBJ1-4, with D perhaps matching TRBD1 (5 bases). The CDR3 is made up of 16 amino acids. Trimming pared 0 bases from V and 0 bases from J, leaving 8 bases between. Looked up from germline, CDR1 is ENHRY and CDR2 is SYGVKD. The CDR3: CAISESGGATNEKLFF. CDR3 coding DNA: TGTGCCATCAGTGAGTCGGGAGGGGCAACTAATGAAAAACTGTTTTTT.

The rearrangement uses TRBV4-2 and TRBJ2-2; D might be TRBD2 (6 bases). Trimming stripped 6 bases from V and 4 bases from J, with 21 bases between. CDR1 is LGHNA, CDR2 YNFKEQ, per germline. The CDR3 covers 17 residues. The CDR3 loop is CASSPGVLRDGTGELFF. The CDR3 nucleotides are TGTGCCAGCAGTCCCGGGGTCCTGCGGGATGGCACCGGGGAGCTGTTTTTT.

The V call is TRBV10-3, the J call TRBJ2-3; D perhaps matches TRBD2 (6 bases). The V gene lost 3 bases and the J gene lost 1 base, with 14 bases spanning the gap. The CDR3 spans 16 residues. Germline-derived CDR1 and CDR2 are ENHRY and SYGVKD. The CDR3 nucleotides read TGTGCCATCAGTGATCCCGGCAGGGAGGGCACAGATACGCAGTATTTT. It codes for CAISDPGREGTDTQYF.

The sample holds one count of this clone. The chain has TRBV6-5 and TRBJ2-7, with TRBD2 matching over 13 bases. V gave up 6 bases and J gave up 3 bases; unmatched junction bases: 5. The V gene's germline CDR1 is MNHEY and CDR2 SVGAGI. CDR3 length: 15 amino acids. The CDR3 coding sequence is TGTGCCAGCAGGCAGACTAGCGGGGGGTTCTACGAGCAGTACTTC. Translating it yields CASRQTSGGFYEQYF.

The chain joins TRBV12-3 or TRBV12-4 to TRBJ1-2, with 7 bases aligning to TRBD1. V lost 5 bases, J lost 8 bases, and 2 bases stayed unmatched. This CDR3 contains 11 residues. This CDR3 is CASSQGGGYTF. In nucleotides, the CDR3 is TGTGCCAGCAGTCAGGGGGGAGGCTACACCTTC.

The chain recombines TRBV5-4 with TRBJ2-6; D might be TRBD1 (5 bases). The V end was cut by 2 bases, the J end by 0 bases, with 9 bases between. Germline CDR1 is SGHNT and CDR2 is YYREEE (reference sequence). The CDR3 has 16 amino acids. CDR3 in DNA: TGTGCCAGCAGCTTAGGGGTGGGCTCTGGGGCCAACGTCCTGACTTTC. It codes for CASSLGVGSGANVLTF.

The rearrangement joins TRBV4-1 to TRBJ1-1, with TRBD1 matching over 8 bases. The trim removed 4 bases at V and 1 base at J, leaving 8 bases unmatched. This CDR3 has 16 amino acids. The germline V gene has CDR1 MGHRA and CDR2 YSYEKL. The CDR3 DNA follows: TGCGCCAGCAGCCTAGGAATCGGGACAGGGAACACTGAAGCTTTCTTT. Translating gives CASSLGIGTGNTEAFF.

This chain connects TRBV18 to TRBJ2-3, with 11 bases matching TRBD1. Germline loops: CDR1 KGHSH, CDR2 LQKENI. The CDR3 has 15 amino acids. V lost 5 bases, J lost 4 bases, and 5 bases stayed unmatched. This chain's CDR3 is CASSWTGGAADTQYF. In nucleotides, the CDR3 is TGTGCCAGCTCATGGACAGGGGGCGCGGCAGATACGCAGTATTTT.

This sequence joins TRBV4-3 and TRBJ2-3; 7 nucleotides align to TRBD2. Germline CDR1 LGHNA, CDR2 YSLEER. The CDR3 length is 15 residues. Unmatched junction bases numbered 11, after V lost 4 bases and J lost 7 bases. The CDR3, as DNA: TGCGCCAGCAGCCGCTCCCGAGCCGGGGGGAATACGCAGTATTTT. This gives the protein CASSRSRAGGNTQYF.

This clone was detected only a few times. The chain uses TRBV7-9 and TRBJ1-4; TRBD1 matches 9 bases. CDR1 and CDR2 (germline): SEHNR, FQNEAQ (reference sequence). Germline trimming cut 10 bases from V and 5 bases from J; bases unmatched to any gene: 8. The CDR3 sequence is 14 residues long. In DNA, the CDR3 is TGTGCCACAGGGGGGACAGGGCCAAATGAAAAACTGTTTTTT. This codes for CATGGTGPNEKLFF. Full variable domain (rest looked up from reference TRBV7-9 and TRBJ1-4): DTGVSQNPRHKITKRGQNVTFRCDPISEHNRLYWYRQTLGQGPEFLTYFQNEAQLEKSRLLSDRFSAERPKGSFSTLEIQRTEQGDSAMYLCATGGTGPNEKLFFGSGTQLSVL.

This rearrangement joins TRBV7-9 to TRBJ2-7; TRBD2 matches 9 bases. With 1 base clipped from V and 1 base from J, the junction kept 11 bases outside the gene matches. This CDR3 is 18 amino acids long. Germline CDR1 reads SEHNR; CDR2 reads FQNEAQ (reference sequence). CDR3 DNA: TGTGCCAGCAGCTTAGGGGGCGGAGCGGGGGGCGCATCCTACGAGCAGTACTTC. Its protein is CASSLGGGAGGASYEQYF.

The V and J genes are TRBV7-9 and TRBJ2-1; 10 bases fit TRBD1. V lost 2 bases to trimming and J lost 6 bases; unmatched junction nucleotides: 7. The germline V gene encodes CDR1 SEHNR and CDR2 FQNEAQ (reference sequence). The CDR3 has 16 amino acids. This CDR3 is CASSLIGTGAANEQFF. The CDR3 region has the DNA TGTGCCAGCAGCTTAATAGGGACAGGGGCGGCCAATGAGCAGTTCTTC.

This chain uses TRBV4-2 with TRBJ2-1; D is unclear. V dropped 1 base and J dropped 2 bases, with 12 bases sitting between them. Germline values: CDR1 LGHNA, CDR2 YNFKEQ. The CDR3 length is 16 residues. CDR3 nucleotide sequence: TGTGCCAGCAGCCAAGTTCGGAGCGAAACCTACAATGAGCAGTTCTTC. It specifies CASSQVRSETYNEQFF.

J is TRBJ1-1 and V is TRBV6-5; D is perhaps TRBD1 (5 bases). From germline, CDR1 is MNHEY and CDR2 SVGAGI. V lost 6 bases and J 5 bases, leaving 16 bases between the germline ends. The CDR3 contains 14 residues. The CDR3 region has the DNA TGTGCCAGCAGGCCCGCGGGGCCGGATACTGAAGCTTTCTTT. The encoded protein is CASRPAGPDTEAFF.